This TCR beta chain was documented in a study of T cell changes during pregnancy in multiple sclerosis. Germline V gene lookup returns CDR1 MDHEN and CDR2 SYDVKM. This CDR3 comprises 12 residues. Trimming stripped 5 bases from V and 4 bases from J, with 8 bases between. Produced via immunoSEQ multiplex PCR; TCRdb's table is partial and in-frame only. The data contain 50,000 to 65,000 clones, approximately 90% of them singletons. The specimen was peripheral blood, collected in the first trimester of pregnancy. This TCR was sampled from a female donor in good health, enrolled as a control in a pregnancy study. The chain employs TRBV28 and TRBJ1-2; D uncertain. CDR3 sequence reads: CASSPGFYGYTF. CDR3 nucleotide sequence: TGTGCCAGCAGTCCAGGCTTCTATGGCTACACCTTC.